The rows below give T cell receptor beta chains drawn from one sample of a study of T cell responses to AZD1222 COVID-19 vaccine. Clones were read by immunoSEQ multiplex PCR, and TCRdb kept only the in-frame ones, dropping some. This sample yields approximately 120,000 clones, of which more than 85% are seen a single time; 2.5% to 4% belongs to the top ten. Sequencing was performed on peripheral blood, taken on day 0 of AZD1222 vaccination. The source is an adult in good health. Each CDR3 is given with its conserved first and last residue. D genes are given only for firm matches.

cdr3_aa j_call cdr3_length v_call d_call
CASSLISGNTEAFF TRBJ1-1 14 TRBV5-4 .
CASSERPRANYEQYF TRBJ2-7 15 TRBV6-1 .
CASRGTGSGNTIYF TRBJ1-3 14 TRBV2 TRBD1
CATSRARADTGELFF TRBJ2-2 15 TRBV15 .
CASSHLAGGETQYF TRBJ2-5 14 TRBV3-1/TRBV3-2 TRBD2
CASSSQTGVGEQFF TRBJ2-1 14 TRBV7-3 .
CASSGTDRSNSPLHF TRBJ1-6 15 TRBV7-2 TRBD1
CASSVEWNNEQFF TRBJ2-1 13 TRBV9 .
CASSPTSVTGQYF TRBJ2-7 13 TRBV11-2 TRBD2
CATARDRHNTGELFF TRBJ2-2 15 TRBV15 .
CATSRTGRGAYEQYF TRBJ2-7 15 TRBV15 .
CASRTEWRVSGELFF TRBJ2-2 15 TRBV6-5 .
CASSEKMFGLNF TRBJ1-1 12 TRBV2 .
CASSERTDYSNQPQHF TRBJ1-5 16 TRBV6-1 .
CASRTLARAAYEQYF TRBJ2-7 15 TRBV4-1 .
CSVVGQGANTGELFF TRBJ2-2 15 TRBV29-1 TRBD1
CSASPTPQGGQPQHF TRBJ1-5 15 TRBV20-1 .
CASMVSARGTEAFF TRBJ1-1 14 TRBV6-5 .
CSVLSDTQYF TRBJ2-3 10 TRBV29-1 .
CASSYQADYEQYF TRBJ2-7 13 TRBV7-9 .
CASSADVSNQPQHF TRBJ1-5 14 TRBV7-6 .
CASSGGTSFSGDTQYF TRBJ2-3 16 TRBV9 TRBD2
CATSTRQVNTEAFF TRBJ1-1 14 TRBV15 .
CASSMEETQYF TRBJ2-5 11 TRBV7-9 .
CASSQGLGYGYTF TRBJ1-2 13 TRBV3-1/TRBV3-2 .
CAAGGHLNTEAFF TRBJ1-1 13 TRBV6-5 .
CASSYSRLHEQYF TRBJ2-7 13 TRBV6-6 .
CASSLVPGWNSGQNIQYF TRBJ2-4 18 TRBV7-9 .
CATSRGLNSPLHF TRBJ1-6 13 TRBV15 .
CASSQLSGRDKDNEQFF TRBJ2-1 17 TRBV3-1/TRBV3-2 .
CAISNAGTKNTEAFF TRBJ1-1 15 TRBV10-3 .
CASSIQPGHLYGYTF TRBJ1-2 15 TRBV27 .
CASSQDGAYLYEQYF TRBJ2-7 15 TRBV3-1/TRBV3-2 .
CAISGAGIDNEQFF TRBJ2-1 14 TRBV10-3 TRBD2
CASSRNRADYGYTF TRBJ1-2 14 TRBV5-6 .
CASSLRLAGGNEQFF TRBJ2-1 15 TRBV7-8 TRBD2
CATSTSGDNYNEQFF TRBJ2-1 15 TRBV10-3 .
CASSLGVSTDTQYF TRBJ2-3 14 TRBV5-5 .
CASSFLGVGYGYTF TRBJ1-2 14 TRBV28 .
CASSLAGQSNNEQFF TRBJ2-1 15 TRBV28 .
CASSATRDRADTEAFF TRBJ1-1 16 TRBV9 TRBD1
CATSLPGQGNSPLHF TRBJ1-6 15 TRBV19 TRBD1
CASSLQPTSQAGELFF TRBJ2-2 16 TRBV7-7 .
CASSRTGLAAEAFF TRBJ1-1 14 TRBV11-3 TRBD1
CASSSGGYNEQFF TRBJ2-1 13 TRBV5-1 TRBD2
CASSEGPGQPQHF TRBJ1-5 13 TRBV6-1 .
CASSQQGAGELFF TRBJ2-2 13 TRBV3-1/TRBV3-2 TRBD1
CASSLLQNEKLFF TRBJ1-4 13 TRBV12-3/TRBV12-4 .